Following are 15 T cell receptor beta chains from one sample sequenced in a study of human T cells and chemical hapten exposure (dated by TCRdb to the early 2020s). This specimen's time point label, per the study, means: patch test 2, 6 weeks after DPC sensitization. Reading the label with the study, this specimen's treatment or condition is: therapeutic diphenylcyclopropenone sensitization with weekly scalp DPC. Receptor amplification or capture employed RACE. Sequencing was carried out with a NextSeq 500. TCRdb redid the processing of the public reads, applying fastp at Q25 and MiXCR, and retained in-frame beta chains. One record per CDR3 amino acid sequence lists the most common genes and DNA. The sample includes roughly 52,000 distinct CDR3 sequences, with 8.5% to 10% observed a single time. The ten most abundant clones make up over 1.5% of the sample. Sequencing used whole blood, obtained in connection with sensitization to the hapten diphenylcyclopropenone (DPC). These receptors originate from a woman between 45 and 65 years old with alopecia areata. Some clones in this sample may be carry-over from other donors' samples.

This clonotype was observed many times. The CDR3 coding sequence is TGTGCCAGCGGGGGGCTGGGAAACACTGAAGCTTTCTTT. Its translation: CASGGLGNTEAFF. The chain combines TRBV18 with TRBJ1-1; possible D gene TRBD1, 6 bases. Trimming took off 8 bases at V and 2 bases at J, with 12 bases between the two ends. CDR3 size: 13 residues. Germline CDR1 and CDR2: KGHSH and LQKENI.

This clonotype was found many times. The V and J genes are TRBV5-1 and TRBJ1-5; TRBD1 matches at 10 bases. V shed 1 base, J shed 5 bases, and the junction held 3 bases outside the gene matches. The CDR3 contains 15 residues. Germline lookup yields CDR1 SGHRS and CDR2 YFSETQ. The CDR3 DNA reads as TGCGCCAGCAGCTTGTACGGGACAGGGGATCAGCCCCAGCATTTT. Translating gives CASSLYGTGDQPQHF.

This clonotype showed up many times. The chain is built from TRBV19 and TRBJ1-5, with D perhaps matching TRBD1 (6 bases). The CDR3 covers 15 residues. The germline CDR1 and CDR2 sequences are LNHDA and SQIVND (reference sequence). Deletions cut 6 bases from V and 2 bases from J, with 14 bases between. The CDR3 loop is CASRQGGGGNQPQHF. The CDR3 DNA is TGTGCCAGTAGACAGGGCGGTGGCGGCAATCAGCCCCAGCATTTT.

This clonotype has a handful of counts. This chain uses TRBV4-2 with TRBJ1-1; TRBD1 matches at 7 bases. V lost 1 base, J lost 0 bases, and 5 bases stayed unmatched. Germline V gene lookup returns CDR1 LGHNA and CDR2 YNFKEQ. This CDR3 comprises 16 residues. The DNA for the CDR3 is TGTGCCAGCAGCCAAGGAGGTAGGGGGCTGAACACTGAAGCTTTCTTT. Translation: CASSQGGRGLNTEAFF.

The chain carries TRBV11-2 and TRBJ2-1, with 7 bases that match TRBD2. The CDR3 consists of 15 residues. V gave up 1 base and J gave up 15 bases; unmatched junction bases: 15. Per germline, CDR1 SGHAT and CDR2 FQNNGV. The CDR3 DNA reads TGTGCCAGCAGCTTAGTACTTGGCGGGAGTAGTCTCCCGTTCTTC. It codes for CASSLVLGGSSLPFF.

This chain connects TRBV27 to TRBJ1-2; TRBD1 agrees at 7 bases. The V gene's germline CDR1 is MNHEY and CDR2 SMNVEV (reference sequence). The CDR3 covers 16 residues. Trimming cost V 5 bases and J 0 bases; bases outside gene matches: 9. CDR3 sequence (DNA): TGTGCCAGCAGTCCTCACGCGGGACAGACTAACTATGGCTACACCTTC. Protein: CASSPHAGQTNYGYTF.

This clonotype was counted at least ten times. This rearrangement joins TRBV6-1 to TRBJ2-1; D remains unclear. The CDR3 has 12 amino acids. The V gene lost 4 bases and the J gene lost 8 bases, with 9 bases spanning the gap. Germline assignment: CDR1 MNHNS and CDR2 SASEGT. The CDR3: CASSVVGYEQFF. The CDR3 coding sequence is TGTGCCAGCAGTGTGGTTGGGTATGAGCAGTTCTTC.

This clonotype was seen ten or more times. This chain links TRBV4-1 with TRBJ1-5; D is unclear. This CDR3 spans 13 amino acids. Germline CDR1 reads MGHRA; CDR2 reads YSYEKL. V was pared by 4 bases and J by 4 bases, with 8 bases between. DNA of the CDR3: TGCGCCAGCAGCCCGAATGTGAATCAGCCCCAGCATTTT. It translates to CASSPNVNQPQHF.

The chain employs TRBV7-9 and TRBJ1-5; tentatively, D is TRBD1 (5 bases). V was trimmed by 4 bases and J by 1 base, leaving 17 bases between them. Per the germline V gene, CDR1 is SEHNR and CDR2 is FQNEAQ (reference sequence). The length of the CDR3 is 17 residues. CDR3 DNA sequence: TGTGCCAGCAGCTCCGGGACCCATCGGGAGAGCAATCAGCCCCAGCATTTT. It encodes CASSSGTHRESNQPQHF.

This clonotype was counted only a few times. The genes are TRBV20-1 and TRBJ2-3, with D possibly being TRBD1 or TRBD2 (5 bases each). This CDR3 is 13 amino acids long. Germline CDR1 DFQATT, CDR2 SNEGSKA (reference sequence). V dropped 6 bases and J dropped 2 bases, with 12 bases sitting between them. The DNA for the CDR3 is TGCAGTGCGACAGCGGAAATCACAGATACGCAGTATTTT. Encoded protein: CSATAEITDTQYF.

V usage is TRBV12-3 or TRBV12-4 and J usage is TRBJ1-6; 8 bases fit TRBD1. The CDR3 consists of 14 residues. J was trimmed by 7 bases and V by 4 bases; bases with no gene match: 3. The CDR3 loop reads CASSSDRGNSPLHF. DNA for the CDR3: TGTGCCAGCAGTTCCGACAGGGGAAATTCACCCCTCCACTTT.

This clonotype was counted many times. The chain joins TRBV18 to TRBJ1-1, with TRBD1 identical over 7 bases. Germline-derived CDR1 and CDR2 are KGHSH and LQKENI. With 3 bases clipped from V and 11 bases from J, the junction kept 6 bases outside the gene matches. The CDR3 covers 12 residues. The CDR3 sequence: CASSPRQGTAFF. The CDR3 DNA sequence: TGTGCCAGCTCACCCAGACAGGGAACGGCTTTCTTT.

The chain employs TRBV20-1 and TRBJ1-4, with TRBD1 as a possible D gene (5 bases). V dropped 5 bases and J dropped 7 bases, with 17 bases sitting between them. The CDR3 runs to 14 residues. CDR1 and CDR2 (germline): DFQATT, SNEGSKA (reference sequence). The CDR3 DNA follows: TGCAGTGCTCCCCTGGCAGGGACGGGTGAAAAACTGTTTTTT. It yields the protein CSAPLAGTGEKLFF.

In nucleotides, the CDR3 is TGTGCCAGCGGCGGAGGTACGCAGTATTTT. Protein product: CASGGGTQYF. The chain employs TRBV3-1 and TRBJ2-3; D is possibly TRBD2 (5 bases). Trimming left V 8 bases short and J 8 bases short, with 8 bases between. The CDR3 loop spans 10 amino acids. In germline, CDR1 is LGHDT, CDR2 YNNKEL (reference sequence).

This clonotype showed up just a few times. The rearrangement joins TRBV19 to TRBJ2-2; D may match TRBD1 or TRBD2 (6 bases each). The length of the CDR3 is 15 residues. Germline CDR1 LNHDA, CDR2 SQIVND (reference sequence). V was shortened by 7 bases and J by 3 bases, with 15 bases between the two germline ends. The CDR3 loop reads CASTPEGGYTGELFF. DNA for the CDR3: TGTGCCAGTACCCCCGAGGGGGGATACACCGGGGAGCTGTTTTTT.